This paragraph covers one T cell receptor (beta chain) sequence. The target antigen is unknown. This entry comes from a study of blood T cells in healthy people across ages. Study findings and constraints: Estimated diversity that came from one million T cells was considered an underestimate.

A sample-barcoded 5' primer and a J-beta primer mix were used in a second PCR of roughly 7 to 12 cycles. MiXCR, applied by TCRdb to the 5' RACE reads, yields one record per CDR3 protein. The sample holds approximately 790,000 distinct CDR3 sequences; approximately 67% are singletons and the top ten take 25% to 30%. CDR3 length equals 14 residues. From germline, CDR1 is MNHNS and CDR2 SASEGT. Trimming removed 2 bases from V and 6 bases from J, with 11 bases in between. This chain joins TRBV6-1 and TRBJ2-1; a possible D gene is TRBD1 (6 bases). The sequencing sample was made of blood. This receptor was taken from a young man in good health. CDR3 coding DNA: TGTGCCAGCAGTGAAACCGGGACACGCAATGAGCAGTTCTTC. It specifies CASSETGTRNEQFF.